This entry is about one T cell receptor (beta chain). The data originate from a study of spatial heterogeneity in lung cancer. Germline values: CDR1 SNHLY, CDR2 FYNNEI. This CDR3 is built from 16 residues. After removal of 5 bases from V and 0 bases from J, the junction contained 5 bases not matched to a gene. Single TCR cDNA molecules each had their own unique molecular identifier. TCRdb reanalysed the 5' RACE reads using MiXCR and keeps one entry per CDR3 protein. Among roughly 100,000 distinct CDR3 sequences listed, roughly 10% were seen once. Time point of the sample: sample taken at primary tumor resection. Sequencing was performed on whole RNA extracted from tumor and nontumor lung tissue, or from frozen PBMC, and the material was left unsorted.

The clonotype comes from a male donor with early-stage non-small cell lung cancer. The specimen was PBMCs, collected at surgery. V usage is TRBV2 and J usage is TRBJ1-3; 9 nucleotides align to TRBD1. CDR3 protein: CASSQQGASSGNTIYF. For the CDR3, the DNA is TGTGCCAGCAGTCAACAGGGGGCGAGCTCTGGAAACACCATATATTTT. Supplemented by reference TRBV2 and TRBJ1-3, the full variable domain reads EPEVTQTPSHQVTQMGQEVILRCVPISNHLYFYWYRQILGQKVEFLVSFYNNEISEKSEIFDDQFSVERPDGSNFTLKIRSTKLEDSAMYFCASSQQGASSGNTIYFGEGSWLTVV.